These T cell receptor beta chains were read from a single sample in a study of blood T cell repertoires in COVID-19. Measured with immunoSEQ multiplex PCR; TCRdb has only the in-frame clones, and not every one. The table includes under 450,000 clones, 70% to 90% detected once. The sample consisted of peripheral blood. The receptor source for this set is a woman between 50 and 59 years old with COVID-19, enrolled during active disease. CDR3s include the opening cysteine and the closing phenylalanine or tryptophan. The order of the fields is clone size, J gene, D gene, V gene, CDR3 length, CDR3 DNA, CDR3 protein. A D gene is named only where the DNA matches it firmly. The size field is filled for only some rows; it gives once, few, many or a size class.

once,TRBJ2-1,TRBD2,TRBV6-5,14,TGTGCCAGCATCCCGGGACTAGCCCTAAATGAGCAGTTCTTC,CASIPGLALNEQFF
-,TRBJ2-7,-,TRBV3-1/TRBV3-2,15,TGTGCCAGCAGCCAAGATTCGGCGGCCGCCAGAGAGCAGTACTTC,CASSQDSAAAREQYF
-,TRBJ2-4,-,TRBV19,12,TGTGCCAGTAGTACCGGACAGAACATTCAGTACTTC,CASSTGQNIQYF
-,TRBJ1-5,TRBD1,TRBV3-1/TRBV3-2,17,TGTGCCAGCAGCCAAGACTTGGTCGGGACAGGGAAGAGTACCCAGCATTTT,CASSQDLVGTGKSTQHF
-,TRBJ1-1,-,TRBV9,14,TGTGCCAGCAGCCCCACGGGTGCGGCCACTGAAGCTTTCTTT,CASSPTGAATEAFF
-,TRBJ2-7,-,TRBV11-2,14,TGTGCCAGCCTAAAGGGGCCAAGCTCCTACGAGCAGTACTTC,CASLKGPSSYEQYF
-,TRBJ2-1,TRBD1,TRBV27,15,TGTGCCAGCAAGCAACAGGGGGAGGCCTACAATGAGCAGTTCTTC,CASKQQGEAYNEQFF
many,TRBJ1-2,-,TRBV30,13,TGTGCCTGGAGATGGGACACCTACTATGGCTACACCTTC,CAWRWDTYYGYTF
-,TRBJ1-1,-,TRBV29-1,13,TGCAGCGTTCATACAGGGCGAGAGACTGAAGCTTTCTTT,CSVHTGRETEAFF
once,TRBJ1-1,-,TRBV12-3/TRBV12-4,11,TGTGCCAGCAGTTTTGGAGTTGAAGCTTTCTTT,CASSFGVEAFF
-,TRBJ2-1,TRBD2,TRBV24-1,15,TGTGCCACCAGTGACCCTAGCGGGGGGCACAATGAGCAGTTCTTC,CATSDPSGGHNEQFF
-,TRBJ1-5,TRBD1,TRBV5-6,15,TGTGCCAGCAGTTCCGGGACAGCCTTGGATCGGCCCCAGCATTTT,CASSSGTALDRPQHF
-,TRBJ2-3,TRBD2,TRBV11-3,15,TGTGCCAGCAGCCCGGGAGGGGGGAGGACAGATACGCAGTATTTT,CASSPGGGRTDTQYF
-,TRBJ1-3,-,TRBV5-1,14,TGCGCCAGCAGCTTGGGTCCCGGCGGGAACACCATATATTTT,CASSLGPGGNTIYF
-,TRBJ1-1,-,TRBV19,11,TGTGCCAGCACACGAGGGACTGAAGCTTTCTTT,CASTRGTEAFF
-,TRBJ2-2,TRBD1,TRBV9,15,TGTGCCAGCAGCGTAGTAGGGACAGGGGCCGGGGAGCTGTTTTTT,CASSVVGTGAGELFF
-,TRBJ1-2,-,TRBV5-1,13,TGCGCCAGCAGCTTGGGGACAGCCTATGGCTACACCTTC,CASSLGTAYGYTF
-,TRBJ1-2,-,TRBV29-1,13,TGCAGCGTTCCGGACGGAGGGGTCTATGGCTACACCTTC,CSVPDGGVYGYTF
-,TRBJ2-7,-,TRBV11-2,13,TGTGCCAGCAATGGAGGAAGCTCCTACGAGCAGTACTTC,CASNGGSSYEQYF
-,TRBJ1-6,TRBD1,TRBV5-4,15,TGTGCCAGCAGCACCCGGGACAGGGTTAATTCACCCCTCCACTTT,CASSTRDRVNSPLHF
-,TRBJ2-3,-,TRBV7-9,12,TGTGCCAGCAGCTTACTCGGAGATACGCAGTATTTT,CASSLLGDTQYF
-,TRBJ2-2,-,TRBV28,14,TGTGCCAGCAGAAGTGCAGGGGCATCCGGGGAGCTGTTTTTT,CASRSAGASGELFF
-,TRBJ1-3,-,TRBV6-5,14,TGTGCCAGCGGGTCTTCAGGGACTGGAAACACCATATATTTT,CASGSSGTGNTIYF
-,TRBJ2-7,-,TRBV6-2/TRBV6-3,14,TGTGCCAGCAGTTACAACCAGGGTTCCTACGAGCAGTACTTC,CASSYNQGSYEQYF
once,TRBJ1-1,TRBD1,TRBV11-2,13,TGTGCCAGCAGCTTAGGACAGGGCCTTGAAGCTTTCTTT,CASSLGQGLEAFF
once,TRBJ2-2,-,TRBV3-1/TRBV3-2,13,TGTGCCAGCAGTTACAGGGTCGCCGGGGAGCTGTTTTTT,CASSYRVAGELFF
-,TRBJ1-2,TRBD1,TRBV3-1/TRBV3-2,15,TGTGCCAGCAGCCTAGGGACAGCAGCTAACTATGGCTACACCTTC,CASSLGTAANYGYTF
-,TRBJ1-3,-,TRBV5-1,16,TGCGCCAGCAGCTTCGGGGGAATCGACTCTGGAAACACCATATATTTT,CASSFGGIDSGNTIYF
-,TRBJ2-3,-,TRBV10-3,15,TGTGCCACAGGATCCCCTGGACACCAATTGATGTATGAGTATTTT,CATGSPGHQLMYEYF
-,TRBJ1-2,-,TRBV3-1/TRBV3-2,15,TGTGCCAGCAGCCAGGTCTCAGACAGGAACTATGGCTACACCTTC,CASSQVSDRNYGYTF
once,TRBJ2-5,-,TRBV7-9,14,TGTGCCAGCAGCTTAGCTCGGGGGCAAGAGACCCAGTACTTC,CASSLARGQETQYF
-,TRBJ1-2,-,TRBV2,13,TGTGCCAGCAGTGGGACAGACAACTATGGCTACACCTTC,CASSGTDNYGYTF
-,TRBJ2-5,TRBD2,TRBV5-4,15,TGTGCCACCGTCCCTCCGGGCGGGGGCCAAGAGACCCAGTACTTC,CATVPPGGGQETQYF
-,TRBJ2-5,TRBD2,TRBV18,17,TGTGCCAGCTCACCACTAGCGGGGGTCCAGGCCGGGGAGACCCAGTACTTC,CASSPLAGVQAGETQYF
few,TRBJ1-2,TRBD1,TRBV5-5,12,TGTGCCAGCAGCATGGACAGGGACGGCTACACCTTC,CASSMDRDGYTF
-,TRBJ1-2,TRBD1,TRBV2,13,TGTGCCAGCAGTGGATGGACAGGGGATGGCTACACCTTC,CASSGWTGDGYTF
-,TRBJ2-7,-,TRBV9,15,TGTGCCAGCAGCCCTCGGATCGGACGGGACTACGAGCAGTACTTC,CASSPRIGRDYEQYF
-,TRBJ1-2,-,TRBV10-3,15,TGTGCCATCAGGGATCCGACGGGGGACCTATATGGCTACACCTTC,CAIRDPTGDLYGYTF
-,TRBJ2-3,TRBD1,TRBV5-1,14,TGCGCCAGCAGCTTGGGGACAGGGGCGGATACGCAGTATTTT,CASSLGTGADTQYF
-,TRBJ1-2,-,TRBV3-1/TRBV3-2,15,TGTGCCAGCAGCCACCTTGGGGCACATAACTATGGCTACACCTTC,CASSHLGAHNYGYTF
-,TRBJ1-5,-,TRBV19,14,TGTGCCAGTACTTTAGCGGGAATGAATCAGCCCCAGCATTTT,CASTLAGMNQPQHF
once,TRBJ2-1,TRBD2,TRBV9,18,TGTGCCAGCAGCGCGGGACTAGCGGGGGACTACATGGGAAATGAGCAGTTCTTC,CASSAGLAGDYMGNEQFF
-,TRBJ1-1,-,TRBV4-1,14,TGCGCCAGCAGCCGCACCCCGGGAGAGGTTGAAGCTTTCTTT,CASSRTPGEVEAFF
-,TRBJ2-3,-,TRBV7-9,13,TGTGCCAGCAGCTTACATCAGGTAGATACGCAGTATTTT,CASSLHQVDTQYF
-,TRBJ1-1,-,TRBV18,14,TGTGCCAGCTCACCACCAGGGGCGAGTACTGAAGCTTTCTTT,CASSPPGASTEAFF
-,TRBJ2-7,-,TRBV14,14,TGTGCCAGCAGCCCTCAGGGCGGTCCCTACGAGCAGTACTTC,CASSPQGGPYEQYF